These 10 T cell receptor beta chains were sequenced from one sample in a study of blood T cell repertoires in COVID-19. Some clones are missing from TCRdb's copy, which holds only in-frame ones; the method was immunoSEQ multiplex PCR. The sample holds about 240,000 clones, around nine tenths seen once. The specimen sequenced was PBMCs or T cells enriched from blood (not recorded which). The receptors derive from a woman in her thirties who had recovered from COVID-19.

This clone is medium-sized (0.01 to 0.1%) by share. The rearrangement links TRBV28 to TRBJ2-4; D is undetermined. Trimming removed 6 bases from V and 0 bases from J, with 15 bases in between. Germline-derived CDR1 and CDR2 are MDHEN and SYDVKM. The CDR3 runs to 16 residues. The CDR3 here is CASSQPGLIAKNIQYF. The CDR3 DNA reads as TGTGCCAGCAGCCAGCCTGGGCTAATAGCCAAAAACATTCAGTACTTC.

The chain is built from TRBV5-4 and TRBJ2-3; 11 nucleotides line up with TRBD2. The junction had 11 bases not matched to a gene; V was cut back by 4 bases and J by 4 bases. The CDR3 consists of 17 residues. Per germline, CDR1 SGHNT and CDR2 YYREEE (reference sequence). CDR3 sequence (DNA): TGTGCCAGCAGCCCCCCGGCTAGCGGGAGGAATGCAGATACGCAGTATTTT. It yields the protein CASSPPASGRNADTQYF. Full variable domain (outside the CDR3, taken from reference TRBV5-4 and TRBJ2-3): ETGVTQSPTHLIKTRGQQVTLRCSSQSGHNTVSWYQQALGQGPQFIFQYYREEENGRGNFPPRFSGLQFPNYSSELNVNALELDDSALYLCASSPPASGRNADTQYFGPGTRLTVL.

This sequence joins TRBV5-8 and TRBJ2-7; 9 bases fit TRBD1. V lost 4 bases, J lost 7 bases, and 9 bases stayed unmatched. In germline, CDR1 is SGHTS, CDR2 YDEGEE. The CDR3 totals 14 residues. The CDR3 reads CASSANRGLNEQYF. The CDR3 nucleotides are TGTGCCAGCAGCGCGAACAGGGGGCTGAATGAGCAGTACTTC.

This chain joins TRBV4-3 and TRBJ1-5; possibly TRBD1 for D (6 bases). This CDR3 comprises 14 residues. CDR1 and CDR2 (germline): LGHNA, YSLEER. With 2 bases removed from V and 4 bases from J, the gap between germline ends came to 9 bases. The CDR3 is CASSQLQGNQPQHF. CDR3 DNA: TGCGCCAGCAGCCAACTACAGGGAAATCAGCCCCAGCATTTT.

The chain employs TRBV28 and TRBJ2-1; 7 nucleotides match TRBD2. Germline V gives CDR1 MDHEN, CDR2 SYDVKM. V gave up 6 bases and J gave up 9 bases; unmatched junction bases: 14. The CDR3 is made up of 15 amino acids. CDR3 sequence reads: CASSSQAGPLREQFF. The CDR3 region has the DNA TGTGCCAGCAGCTCCCAAGCGGGACCCCTCCGTGAGCAGTTCTTC.

The table lists this clone with a few counts. The rearrangement links TRBV5-1 to TRBJ2-7; maybe TRBD2 (6 bases). CDR3 length: 16 residues. Trimming stripped 0 bases from V and 6 bases from J, with 19 bases between. The V gene's germline CDR1 is SGHRS and CDR2 YFSETQ. The CDR3: CASSLARGGGPAEQYF. The CDR3 nucleotides are TGCGCCAGCAGCTTGGCTCGTGGGGGAGGTCCAGCCGAGCAGTACTTC.

The CDR3: CATSSGTGVRAFF. In DNA, the CDR3 is TGTGCCACCAGCAGTGGGACAGGTGTCCGCGCTTTCTTT. This chain uses TRBV15 with TRBJ1-1; 8 nucleotides agree with TRBD1. Germline V gene sequence: CDR1 LNHNV, CDR2 YYDKDF (reference sequence). The CDR3 is 13 amino acids. The junction had 8 bases not matched to a gene; V was cut back by 3 bases and J by 11 bases.

J is TRBJ2-7 and V is TRBV9; TRBD2 matches 9 bases. The CDR3 length is 15 residues. V was pared by 3 bases and J by 4 bases, with 8 bases of the junction left unmatched. Germline loops: CDR1 SGDLS, CDR2 YYNGEE. CDR3 nucleotide sequence: TGTGCCAGCAGCGCGACCCCCGGACTAGCGTACGAGCAGTACTTC. It is translated as CASSATPGLAYEQYF.

This chain uses TRBV19 with TRBJ2-3; no clear D gene. Trimming shortened V by 6 bases and J by 1 base, and 11 bases separated the two germline ends. Germline loops: CDR1 LNHDA, CDR2 SQIVND (reference sequence). The CDR3 has 14 amino acids. CDR3 amino acids: CASRGFEGTDTQYF. The CDR3, as DNA: TGTGCCAGTAGAGGATTTGAGGGCACAGATACGCAGTATTTT. Full variable domain (outside the CDR3, taken from reference TRBV19 and TRBJ2-3): DGGITQSPKYLFRKEGQNVTLSCEQNLNHDAMYWYRQDPGQGLRLIYYSQIVNDFQKGDIAEGYSVSREKKESFPLTVTSAQKNPTAFYLCASRGFEGTDTQYFGPGTRLTVL.

This rearrangement joins TRBV15 to TRBJ1-2; D is possibly TRBD1 (5 bases). This CDR3 contains 15 residues. The germline gives CDR1 LNHNV, CDR2 YYDKDF (reference sequence). V shed 0 bases and J shed 6 bases, with 14 bases lying between them. The CDR3 is CATSREVAGQDGYTF. CDR3 nucleotide sequence: TGTGCCACCAGCAGAGAGGTGGCAGGGCAGGATGGCTACACCTTC.